Shown below are 11 T cell receptor beta chains from a single sample sequenced in a study of technical replicates of blood from several donors. Assay used: immunoSEQ multiplex PCR; TCRdb lists only in-frame clones, some missing. The sample has about 66,000 clones; 70% to 90% are singletons. Sample: PBMCs. The receptor source for this set is a human donor in good health. Some clones in this sample may be carry-over from other donors' samples.

The chain has TRBV30 and TRBJ1-2, with a tentative D call TRBD1 (6 bases). The CDR3 loop spans 15 amino acids. Germline CDR1 and CDR2: GTSNPN and SVGIG (reference sequence). V dropped 3 bases and J dropped 2 bases, with 16 bases sitting between them. The CDR3 nucleotides read TGTGCCTGGAGCCCCGGTCGGGGGGGCAACTATGGCTACACCTTC. It translates to CAWSPGRGGNYGYTF.

This rearrangement joins TRBV29-1 to TRBJ2-5, with 8 nucleotides matching TRBD2. The germline CDR1 and CDR2 sequences are SQVTM and ANQGSEA. CDR3 length equals 13 residues. J gave up 4 bases and V 6 bases, and 7 bases lay outside the gene matches. The CDR3 nucleotides read TGCAGCGTCACCCCGGGGGGGGGAGAGACCCAGTACTTC. It yields the protein CSVTPGGGETQYF.

The gene calls are TRBV6-1 and TRBJ2-3; 11 positions match TRBD2. This CDR3 contains 15 residues. Germline V gene data show CDR1 as MNHNS and CDR2 as SASEGT. The V gene end was trimmed by 7 bases and the J gene end by 0 bases; junction bases not matched to a gene: 3. The CDR3 DNA reads as TGTGCCAGCACTAGACTAGCGGGGAGCACAGATACGCAGTATTTT. Its protein product is CASTRLAGSTDTQYF.

The CDR3 DNA reads TGTGCCAGCAGCCTGGGACTAGCGGGAGCTTACGAGCAGTACTTC. Translating it yields CASSLGLAGAYEQYF. The chain carries TRBV5-5 and TRBJ2-7; 14 nucleotides agree with TRBD2. This CDR3 is built from 15 residues. Germline V gives CDR1 SGHKS, CDR2 YYEKEE (reference sequence). V was pared by 4 bases and J by 4 bases, with 4 bases of the junction left unmatched. Full variable domain (missing parts from reference TRBV5-5 and TRBJ2-7): DAGVTQSPTHLIKTRGQQVTLRCSPISGHKSVSWYQQVLGQGPQFIFQYYEKEERGRGNFPDRFSARQFPNYSSELNVNALLLGDSALYLCASSLGLAGAYEQYFGPGTRLTVT.

This clone was detected only once. The genes are TRBV11-1 and TRBJ2-5; maybe TRBD1 (5 bases). The CDR3 totals 14 residues. Per germline, CDR1 SGHAT and CDR2 FQDESV (reference sequence). Trimming cost V 1 base and J 5 bases, with 11 bases left between them. The CDR3 DNA reads TGTGCCAGCAGCTTAGGCGAGAAGGGGGAGACCCAGTACTTC. Its protein product is CASSLGEKGETQYF.

The rearrangement uses TRBV9 and TRBJ2-3, with D perhaps TRBD2 (6 bases). Per germline, CDR1 SGDLS and CDR2 YYNGEE. Trimming cost V 4 bases and J 6 bases, with 6 bases left between them. The CDR3 runs to 11 residues. CDR3 loop: CASSRGDTQYF. Here the CDR3 DNA reads TGTGCCAGCAGCCGGGGGGATACGCAGTATTTT. Together with reference TRBV9 and TRBJ2-3, the CDR3 gives the full variable domain: DSGVTQTPKHLITATGQRVTLRCSPRSGDLSVYWYQQSLDQGLQFLIQYYNGEERAKGNILERFSAQQFPDLHSELNLSSLELGDSALYFCASSRGDTQYFGPGTRLTVL.

This chain connects TRBV19 to TRBJ1-5; D is unresolved. Germline assignment: CDR1 LNHDA and CDR2 SQIVND (reference sequence). Deletions cut 5 bases from V and 0 bases from J, with 11 bases between. The CDR3 sequence is 15 residues long. CDR3 protein: CASSPRDYSNQPQHF. The CDR3 coding sequence is TGTGCCAGTAGTCCCCGGGATTATAGCAATCAGCCCCAGCATTTT.

V is TRBV2 and J is TRBJ1-3; a possible D gene is TRBD1 (5 bases). CDR3 size: 14 residues. Germline CDR1 and CDR2: SNHLY and FYNNEI. The V and J ends lost 6 bases and 5 bases respectively, with 14 bases between them. CDR3 DNA sequence: TGTGCCAGCAGGGGGGGGGTTTTTAGAAACACCATATATTTT. Its translation: CASRGGVFRNTIYF.

This sequence joins TRBV13 and TRBJ2-2; tentative D call: TRBD1 (6 bases). Deletions cut 0 bases from V and 4 bases from J, with 18 bases between. The CDR3 spans 18 residues. Germline assignment: CDR1 PRHDT and CDR2 FYEKMQ (reference sequence). CDR3 loop: CASSLGVRGRTRTGELFF. The CDR3 nucleotides are TGTGCCAGCAGCTTAGGGGTCAGGGGTCGGACCCGCACCGGGGAGCTGTTTTTT.

The rearrangement links TRBV6-5 to TRBJ2-7, with 9 bases fitting TRBD1. Looked up from germline, CDR1 is MNHEY and CDR2 is SVGAGI. Losses at the gene ends were 8 bases for V and 3 bases for J; bases not matched to a gene: 5. This CDR3 is 13 amino acids long. This CDR3 is CASGGDRVYEQYF. The CDR3 DNA reads TGTGCCAGCGGAGGGGACAGGGTCTACGAGCAGTACTTC.

The gene calls are TRBV4-2 and TRBJ2-7, with 10 bases that match TRBD1. Germline V lookup: CDR1 LGHNA, CDR2 YNFKEQ. This CDR3 is 15 amino acids long. The V and J ends lost 1 base and 1 base, in that order; junction bases with no gene match: 1. In DNA, the CDR3 is TGTGCCAGCAGCCAAGCGGGACAGGGGTCCTACGAGCAGTACTTC. As protein: CASSQAGQGSYEQYF.